These 20 T cell receptor beta chains were sequenced from one sample in a study of molecular identifiers for immune sequencing clone quantification. In TCRdb, the PCR reads were re-called with MiXCR into one record per CDR3 protein. The sample contains about 40,000 distinct CDR3 sequences, roughly 24% of which appear only once. Specimen: naive CD8+ T cells from blood, with Jurkat cell RNA spiked in. Regarding subset: FACS-sorted CD8+CD4-CCR7+CD45RA+ naive T cells. Every receptor here comes from a human donor in good health. Some libraries in this study had Jurkat cell RNA spiked in.

To note about this clonotype: Since a much larger clone is just one base distant, this may be a read error. This chain links TRBV19 with TRBJ1-5; 7 nucleotides agree with TRBD1. Germline V CDR1 and CDR2: LNHDA, SQIVND (reference sequence). The CDR3 covers 13 residues. J gave up 7 bases and V 3 bases, and 3 bases lay outside the gene matches. CDR3 amino acids: CASSMYRGQPQHF. The CDR3 nucleotides read TGTGCCAGTAGTATGTACAGGGGACAGCCCCAGCATTTT. The whole variable domain, filled in from reference TRBV19 and TRBJ1-5, reads DGGITQSPKYLFRKEGQNVTLSCEQNLNHDAMYWYRQDPGQGLRLIYYSQIVNDFQKGDIAEGYSVSREKKESFPLTVTSAQKNPTAFYLCASSMYRGQPQHFGDGTRLSIL.

The sample holds one count of this clonotype. A much larger clone differs from this one at a single base, so this may be a read error. CDR3 in DNA: TGTGCCAGCGGTGCAAGGACTAACTACATTCAGTACTTC. It translates to CASGARTNYIQYF. This chain connects TRBV2 to TRBJ2-4; D is perhaps TRBD2 (6 bases). V lost 8 bases and J lost 8, with 16 bases in between. CDR1 and CDR2 (germline): SNHLY, FYNNEI. The length of the CDR3 is 13 residues.

This clonotype was seen ten or more times. This chain links TRBV4-1 with TRBJ2-7; the D gene is possibly TRBD1 (5 bases). The germline V gene has CDR1 MGHRA and CDR2 YSYEKL. This CDR3 has 14 amino acids. V was cut by 0 bases and J by 4 bases, with 10 bases left in between. The CDR3 DNA follows: TGCGCCAGCAGCCAAGAGTTCCGACAGTACGAGCAGTACTTC. It yields the protein CASSQEFRQYEQYF.

To note about this clonotype: This may be a read error: a much more frequent sequence differs by one nucleotide. The chain recombines TRBV12-3 or TRBV12-4 with TRBJ2-5, with unresolved D. This CDR3 has 12 residues. V was trimmed by 6 bases and J by 5 bases, leaving 10 bases between them. This CDR3 reads CASRGIVETQYF. CDR3 DNA: TGTGCCAGCAGGGGGATCGTGGAGACCCAGTACTTC.

As concerns this clonotype: The junction shows a germline mismatch at one end, possibly a read error. The chain carries TRBV28 and TRBJ2-5; D is unresolved. The CDR3 is made up of 14 amino acids. In germline, CDR1 is MDHEN, CDR2 SYDVKM. The CDR3 sequence: CASSSQGYQETPSF. CDR3 coding DNA: TGTGCCAGCAGTTCCCAAGGCTACCAAGAGACCCCGTCCTTC.

This clonotype was seen repeatedly, ten times or more. The chain uses TRBV19 and TRBJ2-2; unclear D gene. V shed 4 bases and J shed 2 bases, with 8 bases lying between them. Germline V lookup: CDR1 LNHDA, CDR2 SQIVND (reference sequence). The CDR3 is 14 amino acids. CDR3 region: CASSTWGNTGELFF. The CDR3 nucleotides read TGTGCCAGTAGTACCTGGGGAAACACCGGGGAGCTGTTTTTT.

This clonotype showed up many times. The gene calls are TRBV7-9 and TRBJ2-7; a weak D match, TRBD2 (6 bases). This CDR3 is 13 amino acids long. Trimming pared 5 bases from V and 6 bases from J, leaving 14 bases between. CDR1 is SEHNR, CDR2 FQNEAQ, per germline (reference sequence). CDR3 loop: CASSPGVLSEQYF. The CDR3, as DNA: TGTGCCAGCAGCCCGGGAGTACTAAGCGAGCAGTACTTC.

This clonotype has at least ten counts. The chain uses TRBV6-5 and TRBJ2-3, with a tentative D call TRBD2 (5 bases). The ends were cut back, 0 bases at V and 4 bases at J, with 20 bases in the middle. This CDR3 region has 18 residues. The V gene's germline CDR1 is MNHEY and CDR2 SVGAGI. The CDR3, as DNA: TGTGCCAGCAGTTACTCAGGAATAGGAGCGGCGCAATCAGATACGCAGTATTTT. This sequence encodes CASSYSGIGAAQSDTQYF.

This clonotype has a handful of counts. One base away lies a much larger clone, so this may be a sequencing read error. The chain employs TRBV28 and TRBJ2-7; unclear D gene. In germline, CDR1 is MDHEN, CDR2 SYDVKM. The CDR3 is 17 residues long. Trimming removed 3 bases from V and 3 bases from J, with 21 bases in between. The CDR3 coding sequence is TGTGCCAGCAGTTTCGCAGTTGCCACTGAGGTTAACTACGAGCAGTACTTC. Protein product: CASSFAVATEVNYEQYF.

Judged by abundance, this clonotype is medium-sized. The chain couples TRBV5-1 to TRBJ2-3, with a possible D match to TRBD2 (6 bases). Trimming cost V 3 bases and J 8 bases, with 22 bases left between them. There are 16 residues in the CDR3. CDR1 and CDR2 (germline): SGHRS, YFSETQ. CDR3 residues: CASSSEEWPDGGTQYF. CDR3 DNA sequence: TGCGCCAGCAGCTCCGAGGAGTGGCCCGACGGGGGTACGCAGTATTTT.

This clonotype occurred many times. The V gene is TRBV18, the J gene TRBJ2-5; D may be TRBD1 or TRBD2 (5 bases each). The V end was cut by 6 bases, the J end by 4 bases, with 24 bases between. In germline, CDR1 is KGHSH, CDR2 LQKENI. The length of the CDR3 is 17 residues. For the CDR3, the DNA is TGTGCCAGCTCTGTCAGTCCGACAGAGGAGGCTCGAGAGACCCAGTACTTC. Translating it yields CASSVSPTEEARETQYF.

This clonotype was recorded at least ten times. The chain has TRBV7-7 and TRBJ2-4, with a weak D call TRBD2 (6 bases). Trimming pared 5 bases from V and 0 bases from J, leaving 17 bases between. CDR3 length: 17 amino acids. Germline assignment: CDR1 SSHAT and CDR2 FNYEAQ (reference sequence). DNA for the CDR3: TGTGCCAGCAGCCCAGGTGGAGGGGCTCTAGCCAAAAACATTCAGTACTTC. Its protein is CASSPGGGALAKNIQYF.

This clonotype was counted at least ten times. The J gene is TRBJ2-1, the V gene TRBV19, with 8 bases fitting TRBD2. The CDR3 length is 13 residues. In germline, CDR1 is LNHDA, CDR2 SQIVND (reference sequence). The ends lost 9 bases at V and 6 bases at J; junction bases unmatched: 7. The CDR3 DNA reads as TGTGCCAGCGGCGGGGGGATAATCAATGAGCAGTTCTTC. Protein sequence: CASGGGIINEQFF.

At least ten counts were recorded for this clonotype. The rearrangement joins TRBV19 to TRBJ2-7; no definite D call. CDR1 is LNHDA and CDR2 is SQIVND in the germline V gene (reference sequence). With 1 base removed from V and 1 base from J, the gap between germline ends came to 8 bases. There are 14 residues in the CDR3. The CDR3 here is CASSIAAWSYEQYF. The CDR3 coding sequence is TGTGCCAGTAGTATAGCGGCGTGGTCCTACGAGCAGTACTTC. Looking up the rest from reference TRBV19 and TRBJ2-7 gives the full variable domain: DGGITQSPKYLFRKEGQNVTLSCEQNLNHDAMYWYRQDPGQGLRLIYYSQIVNDFQKGDIAEGYSVSREKKESFPLTVTSAQKNPTAFYLCASSIAAWSYEQYFGPGTRLTVT.

In its sample, this clonotype was seen many times. The chain links TRBV4-1 to TRBJ2-3; 8 bases match TRBD2. The CDR3 has 18 amino acids. The germline gives CDR1 MGHRA, CDR2 YSYEKL. J gave up 4 bases and V 1 base, and 13 bases lay outside the gene matches. CDR3 amino acids: CASSQVAGGLMGADTQYF. CDR3 nucleotide sequence: TGCGCCAGCAGCCAAGTTGCGGGGGGTTTGATGGGGGCAGATACGCAGTATTTT.

This chain links TRBV4-3 with TRBJ1-1; perhaps TRBD1 as D (6 bases). The CDR3 loop spans 17 amino acids. CDR1 is LGHNA, CDR2 YSLEER, per germline. The ends were cut back, 0 bases at V and 0 bases at J, with 14 bases in the middle. The CDR3 sequence: CASSQESGHQMNTEAFF. CDR3 DNA sequence: TGCGCCAGCAGCCAAGAATCGGGACACCAGATGAACACTGAAGCTTTCTTT.

This clonotype was counted many times. This rearrangement joins TRBV20-1 to TRBJ2-7, with D unclear. Germline loops: CDR1 DFQATT, CDR2 SNEGSKA (reference sequence). Deletions cut 5 bases from V and 3 bases from J, with 14 bases between. This CDR3 comprises 13 residues. The CDR3 is CSAPTEQNYEQYF. CDR3 nucleotide sequence: TGCAGTGCTCCTACTGAGCAGAACTACGAGCAGTACTTC.

This clonotype was detected only a few times. The chain couples TRBV27 to TRBJ2-3; the match to TRBD2 covers 7 bases. J lost 1 base, V lost 3 bases, and 7 bases had no gene match. Germline V gives CDR1 MNHEY, CDR2 SMNVEV (reference sequence). The CDR3 is 16 residues long. CDR3: CASSLREGWGTDTQYF. CDR3 in DNA: TGTGCCAGCAGTTTGAGGGAGGGCTGGGGCACAGATACGCAGTATTTT.

This clonotype was counted ten times or more. The chain couples TRBV3-1 to TRBJ2-3; D is undetermined. Germline V gives CDR1 LGHDT, CDR2 YNNKEL (reference sequence). Trimming stripped 0 bases from V and 10 bases from J, with 14 bases between. The CDR3 loop spans 14 amino acids. The CDR3 DNA is TGTGCCAGCAGCCAAGAGGGGTCAGGAAGGGCGCAGTATTTT. It encodes CASSQEGSGRAQYF.

There are many counts of this clonotype. V usage is TRBV27 and J usage is TRBJ2-2; 10 positions agree with TRBD1. There are 15 residues in the CDR3. V was clipped by 3 bases and J by 8 bases; unmatched bases: 6. The germline V gene encodes CDR1 MNHEY and CDR2 SMNVEV (reference sequence). The CDR3 DNA is TGTGCCAGCAGTTTGGGACAGGGGCCGGCTGGGGAGCTGTTTTTT. Translation gives CASSLGQGPAGELFF.